A single sample is the source of the 14 T cell receptor beta chains below, sequenced in a study of long-term antiretroviral therapy in people with HIV. Survey-level immunoSEQ v3.0 assays were run. Clones were read by immunoSEQ multiplex PCR, and TCRdb kept only the in-frame ones, dropping some. The profile shows 42,000 or so clones, around 85% of them singletons. The source was unsorted PBMCs, collected 1.2 years after starting antiretroviral therapy. These receptor sequences come from a woman in her fifties or sixties with HIV.

The chain employs TRBV5-5 and TRBJ1-1; D not certain. This CDR3 has 14 residues. Germline V gene lookup returns CDR1 SGHKS and CDR2 YYEKEE (reference sequence). Between the trimmed V and J ends, which lost 2 bases and 4 bases, there was a span of 12 bases. The CDR3, as DNA: TGTGCCAGCAGCTTCCCGGGGATGGGCACTGAAGCTTTCTTT. Its translation is CASSFPGMGTEAFF.

V is TRBV9 and J is TRBJ2-1; the match to TRBD2 covers 7 bases. Germline assignment: CDR1 SGDLS and CDR2 YYNGEE. The V and J ends lost 0 bases and 1 base, in that order; junction bases with no gene match: 1. There are 15 residues in the CDR3. The CDR3, as DNA: TGTGCCAGCAGCGTAGCGGGGGGTTCCTACAATGAGCAGTTCTTC. It specifies CASSVAGGSYNEQFF.

The chain recombines TRBV25-1 with TRBJ1-1; no clear D gene. This CDR3 region has 14 residues. Per germline, CDR1 MGHDK and CDR2 SYGVNS. V lost 0 bases and J 1 base, leaving 6 bases between the germline ends. This chain's CDR3 is CASSEYSENTEAFF. For the CDR3, the DNA is TGTGCCAGCAGTGAATATTCCGAGAACACTGAAGCTTTCTTT. Full variable domain (remainder filled in from reference TRBV25-1 and TRBJ1-1): EADIYQTPRYLVIGTGKKITLECSQTMGHDKMYWYQQDPGMELHLIHYSYGVNSTEKGDLSSESTVSRIRTEHFPLTLESARPSHTSQYLCASSEYSENTEAFFGQGTRLTVV.

The chain couples TRBV4-1 to TRBJ1-1, with D perhaps matching TRBD1 (6 bases). Trimming removed 2 bases at V and 5 bases at J, with 6 bases between. This CDR3 region has 12 residues. CDR1 and CDR2 from the germline V gene are MGHRA and YSYEKL. CDR3 loop: CASSQRGTEAFF. The DNA for the CDR3 is TGCGCCAGCAGCCAAAGGGGGACTGAAGCTTTCTTT.

This clone has only a few counts. This rearrangement joins TRBV19 to TRBJ2-2; possibly TRBD1 for D (5 bases). Deletions cut 0 bases from V and 4 bases from J, with 9 bases between. Looked up from germline, CDR1 is LNHDA and CDR2 is SQIVND (reference sequence). This CDR3 comprises 15 residues. The CDR3 nucleotides read TGTGCCAGTAGTATAGATCGCCAGGGCACCGGGGAGCTGTTTTTT. It yields the protein CASSIDRQGTGELFF.

The genes are TRBV6-6 and TRBJ1-1; weak D call: TRBD1 (5 bases). V shed 2 bases and J shed 0 bases, with 13 bases lying between them. This CDR3 is 16 amino acids long. Germline V gene sequence: CDR1 MNHNY, CDR2 SVGAGI (reference sequence). The CDR3 coding sequence is TGTGCCAGCAGTTACGGTCCCTCAGGGATGAACACTGAAGCTTTCTTT. Translation gives CASSYGPSGMNTEAFF.

CDR3 loop: CASSLGVASTDTQYF. The CDR3 DNA is TGTGCCAGCAGCTTGGGGGTCGCTAGCACAGATACGCAGTATTTT. This chain uses TRBV5-4 with TRBJ2-3; no clear D. The CDR3 runs to 15 residues. Germline assignment: CDR1 SGHNT and CDR2 YYREEE (reference sequence). V was pared by 0 bases and J by 0 bases, with 8 bases between.

The chain links TRBV18 to TRBJ2-5; D not resolved. V lost 0 bases and J lost 3, with 2 bases in between. The CDR3 has 12 residues. Germline values: CDR1 KGHSH, CDR2 LQKENI. CDR3 amino acids: CASSPPEETQYF. CDR3 DNA sequence: TGTGCCAGCTCACCACCCGAAGAGACCCAGTACTTC.

The gene calls are TRBV18 and TRBJ2-7, with D possibly being TRBD2 (6 bases). V lost 0 bases to trimming and J lost 0 bases, with 9 bases between them. The CDR3 length is 15 residues. Germline V CDR1 and CDR2: KGHSH, LQKENI. The CDR3 region is CASSPPGRTSYEQYF. Written as DNA, the CDR3 is TGTGCCAGCTCACCACCGGGGAGGACCTCCTACGAGCAGTACTTC.

The chain uses TRBV5-1 and TRBJ2-1; 9 nucleotides line up with TRBD2. Germline V gene lookup returns CDR1 SGHRS and CDR2 YFSETQ. After removal of 0 bases from V and 9 bases from J, the junction contained 7 bases not matched to a gene. The CDR3 has 15 residues. CDR3 DNA: TGCGCCAGCAGCTTGGTGGCGGGGGGGCCCGGTGAGCAGTTCTTC. Translated: CASSLVAGGPGEQFF.

The sample holds one count of this clone. V and J are TRBV9 and TRBJ2-7; 8 nucleotides agree with TRBD2. V dropped 0 bases and J dropped 3; count of bases not matched to a gene: 5. Per germline, CDR1 SGDLS and CDR2 YYNGEE. This CDR3 contains 15 residues. CDR3 DNA sequence: TGTGCCAGCAGCGTAGAAGCGGGGGTGATCTACGAGCAGTACTTC. Amino acid sequence: CASSVEAGVIYEQYF. Full variable domain (rest looked up from reference TRBV9 and TRBJ2-7): DSGVTQTPKHLITATGQRVTLRCSPRSGDLSVYWYQQSLDQGLQFLIQYYNGEERAKGNILERFSAQQFPDLHSELNLSSLELGDSALYFCASSVEAGVIYEQYFGPGTRLTVT.

The chain links TRBV4-3 to TRBJ2-3, with TRBD2 matching over 9 bases. J gave up 2 bases and V 0 bases, and 12 bases lay outside the gene matches. There are 19 residues in the CDR3. Germline V CDR1 and CDR2: LGHNA, YSLEER. The CDR3 DNA follows: TGCGCCAGCAGCCAAGACGCGGGGGGGGGCCACATCTCCACAGATACGCAGTATTTT. It codes for CASSQDAGGGHISTDTQYF.

V is TRBV5-1 and J is TRBJ1-4, with 7 positions matching TRBD1. The CDR3 covers 14 residues. After removal of 4 bases from V and 4 bases from J, the junction contained 4 bases not matched to a gene. Germline lookup yields CDR1 SGHRS and CDR2 YFSETQ. CDR3 DNA: TGCGCCAGCAGCGTGACAGGGCTTAATGAAAAACTGTTTTTT. Its translation is CASSVTGLNEKLFF.

This sequence joins TRBV7-9 and TRBJ2-7; no clear D. The germline V gene encodes CDR1 SEHNR and CDR2 FQNEAQ (reference sequence). The CDR3 totals 11 residues. V gave up 6 bases and J gave up 4 bases, with 7 bases separating them. The CDR3 DNA sequence: TGTGCCAGCAGTAATCTATACGAGCAGTACTTC. Amino acids: CASSNLYEQYF.